The rows below give T cell receptor beta chains drawn from one sample of a study of blood T cell repertoires in COVID-19. Here immunoSEQ multiplex PCR was the method, and the copy in TCRdb shows in-frame clones only, minus some. The sample yields about 160,000 clones, 82% seen once. Material for sequencing was peripheral blood. These TCRs come from a woman of 80 years or more with active or convalescent COVID-19. CDR3s include the opening cysteine and the closing phenylalanine or tryptophan. Each record gives: D gene, J gene, V gene, CDR3 length, clone size, CDR3 DNA, CDR3 protein. A D gene is named only where the DNA matches it firmly. Clone size is shown for a subset of rows, as once, few, many or a class of expanded clone.

TRBD1	TRBJ2-5	TRBV7-2	14	NA	TGTGCCAGCAGCCCCAACAGGGGGAAAGAGACCCAGTACTTC	CASSPNRGKETQYF
TRBD1	TRBJ1-5	TRBV6-5	15	NA	TGTGCCAGCAACCATGGGACAGGGCGCGATCAGCCCCAGCATTTT	CASNHGTGRDQPQHF
NA	TRBJ2-7	TRBV10-3	11	NA	TGTGCCATCAGTGAGGAGTACGAGCAGTACTTC	CAISEEYEQYF
TRBD1	TRBJ2-3	TRBV6-5	13	NA	TGTGCCAGCATGAAGCAGGGGGCAGATACGCAGTATTTT	CASMKQGADTQYF
TRBD2	TRBJ2-1	TRBV3-1/TRBV3-2	15	few	TGTGCCAGCAGCCCGCGGGGGAGCTCCTACAATGAGCAGTTCTTC	CASSPRGSSYNEQFF
NA	TRBJ1-2	TRBV6-5	13	NA	TGTGCCAGCAGTTACCAGGCAGGCTATGGCTACACCTTC	CASSYQAGYGYTF
NA	TRBJ2-6	TRBV4-1	18	once	TGCGCCAGCAGCCAAGACTGGGGGCTAGCTTTTGGGGCCAACGTCCTGACTTTC	CASSQDWGLAFGANVLTF
NA	TRBJ2-1	TRBV5-1	14	NA	TGCGCCAGCAGCTTGGCCGCGGGTTACAATGAGCAGTTCTTC	CASSLAAGYNEQFF
TRBD2	TRBJ2-2	TRBV9	16	NA	TGTGCCAGCAGCACCCTAGCGGGAGTAGGGACCGGGGAGCTGTTTTTT	CASSTLAGVGTGELFF
NA	TRBJ1-3	TRBV4-1	16	NA	TGCGCCAGCAGCCGGCTCGTACAGGGTGAGGGAAACACCATATATTTT	CASSRLVQGEGNTIYF
NA	TRBJ1-1	TRBV29-1	13	NA	TGCAGCGTTAACAGGGATCAGAACACTGAAGCTTTCTTT	CSVNRDQNTEAFF
NA	TRBJ1-3	TRBV2	14	NA	TGTGCCAGCAGCGGACAGATCTCTGGAAACACCATATATTTT	CASSGQISGNTIYF
TRBD2	TRBJ2-5	TRBV5-1	16	NA	TGCGCCAGCAGCTTGGGTGCGGGAGGAGGCCAAGAGACCCAGTACTTC	CASSLGAGGGQETQYF
TRBD1	TRBJ1-1	TRBV9	15	NA	TGTGCCAGCAGCCCCCGACAGGGGGCTAACACTGAAGCTTTCTTT	CASSPRQGANTEAFF
TRBD1	TRBJ1-1	TRBV7-9	14	NA	TGTGCCAGCAGCCGAGGGACAGGGGGCTCTGAAGCTTTCTTT	CASSRGTGGSEAFF
NA	TRBJ2-1	TRBV3-1/TRBV3-2	17	NA	TGTGCCAGCAGCCAAGAGGTAACTATCGCCCTCTCGGATGAGCAGTTCTTC	CASSQEVTIALSDEQFF
TRBD2	TRBJ2-3	TRBV18	14	NA	TGTGCCAGCTCACCGGGGGGGGGCACAGATACGCAGTATTTT	CASSPGGGTDTQYF
TRBD2	TRBJ2-1	TRBV19	16	NA	TGTGCCAGTAGTCGTAGGCGGACTAGCGACTACAATGAGCAGTTCTTC	CASSRRRTSDYNEQFF
TRBD2	TRBJ2-3	TRBV11-3	16	NA	TGTGCCAGCAGCCCCCGGACTAGCGGGAGCACAGATACGCAGTATTTT	CASSPRTSGSTDTQYF
TRBD1	TRBJ1-1	TRBV27	16	NA	TGTGCCAGCAGCTGGTCGGGCAGGGGGCGTCTGGGTGAAGCTTTCTTT	CASSWSGRGRLGEAFF
TRBD2	TRBJ2-1	TRBV6-1	14	NA	TGTGCCAGCAGTGAATTGCGGGAGGGCAATGAGCAGTTCTTC	CASSELREGNEQFF
TRBD2	TRBJ2-7	TRBV7-6	16	NA	TGTGCCAGCAGCTCCGGACTAGCGGGACTGGACTACGAGCAGTACTTC	CASSSGLAGLDYEQYF
TRBD1	TRBJ1-5	TRBV3-1/TRBV3-2	13	once	TGTGCCAGCAGCCAACTCGGACAGGGCCCCCAGCATTTT	CASSQLGQGPQHF
NA	TRBJ1-1	TRBV6-4	11	NA	TGTGCCAGCAACGGGAGGACTGAAGCTTTCTTT	CASNGRTEAFF
NA	TRBJ2-7	TRBV2	14	NA	TGTGCCAGCAGTGATAACGGCCCGGAGTGGGAGCAGTACTTC	CASSDNGPEWEQYF
TRBD2	TRBJ2-4	TRBV4-1	17	NA	TGCGCCAGCAGCCCCCCCCCAGGAACTAGCGAGATCCACATTCAGTACTTC	CASSPPPGTSEIHIQYF
TRBD1	TRBJ2-6	TRBV28	17	once	TGTGCCAGCAACCACGGGACAGGGGGCTCTGGGGCCAACGTCCTGACTTTC	CASNHGTGGSGANVLTF
TRBD2	TRBJ2-1	TRBV7-2	16	NA	TGTGCCAGCAGCTTAGTTAGCGGGGGGAGACAGAATGAGCAGTTCTTC	CASSLVSGGRQNEQFF
TRBD2	TRBJ2-7	TRBV19	14	NA	TGTGCCAGTAAAGAGACTAGCGGGAGATACGAGCAGTACTTC	CASKETSGRYEQYF
NA	TRBJ1-5	TRBV19	16	NA	TGTGCCAGTAGTACCAAAGCCGGCGGGAGCAATCAGCCCCAGCATTTT	CASSTKAGGSNQPQHF
NA	TRBJ1-1	TRBV29-1	12	NA	TGCAGCGCTGTGGGGGGAGGGACTGAAGCTTTCTTT	CSAVGGGTEAFF
NA	TRBJ2-5	TRBV7-3	15	NA	TGTGCCAGCAGCTTTGGTGATCGGGATAGAGAGACCCAGTACTTC	CASSFGDRDRETQYF
TRBD1	TRBJ1-1	TRBV12-5	13	NA	TGTGCTAGTGGTCCGACAGGGGTCACTGAAGCTTTCTTT	CASGPTGVTEAFF
TRBD1	TRBJ1-2	TRBV2	14	once	TGTGCCAGCAGTTCCACGGGACAGGGCTATGGCTACACCTTC	CASSSTGQGYGYTF
NA	TRBJ2-5	TRBV9	15	NA	TGTGCCAGCAGCGTAGAAGTCGGTAATCAAGAGACCCAGTACTTC	CASSVEVGNQETQYF
NA	TRBJ1-5	TRBV10-3	14	NA	TGTGCCATCAGAGGGGCCGATGGCAATCAGCCCCAGCATTTT	CAIRGADGNQPQHF
NA	TRBJ1-6	TRBV7-2	16	NA	TGTGCCAGCAGCTTGGCCGCGGACAGTAGGAATTCACCCCTCCACTTT	CASSLAADSRNSPLHF
NA	TRBJ2-5	TRBV6-6	12	NA	TGTGCCAGCAGCGGAGATCAAGAGACCCAGTACTTC	CASSGDQETQYF
NA	TRBJ1-2	TRBV5-6	15	NA	TGTGCCAGCAGCTTACGGGTAGGGGCTAACTATGGCTACACCTTC	CASSLRVGANYGYTF
NA	TRBJ1-5	TRBV28	18	few	TGTGCCAGCAGTTTATGGGGGTGGGGCACGAAAAGCAATCAGCCCCAGCATTTT	CASSLWGWGTKSNQPQHF
NA	TRBJ1-2	TRBV5-1	15	NA	TGCGCCAGCAGCCCGGGACACCGGAATAACTATGGCTACACCTTC	CASSPGHRNNYGYTF